The subject of this entry is one TCR beta chain. Its antigen has not been determined. Within one base of it there is no much larger clone, and no base qualities were kept. The trim is 5 bases for V and 5 bases for J, with a gap of 15 bases between the germline ends. The CDR1 and CDR2 encoded by the germline V gene (reference sequence) are MNHEY and SMNVEV. Counted from cysteine to phenylalanine, this CDR3 has 15 amino acids. Of the read, only the CDR3 DNA is kept; its 45 bases are in frame from base 1. The entry originates in a study of blood T cell repertoires in COVID-19 (TCRdb year 2020). The study in broad terms: Samples from collaborators originated in the United States, Italy and Spain and spanned both the acute and convalescent phases of COVID-19. Where available, HLA class I and class II types were taken from metadata supplied by the sample provider and were not determined by assay-based typing. The repertoires were released in a freely available public database intended as a resource for research on the immune response to SARS-CoV-2. The prospective study material was composed of cDNA or gDNA derived from T cells, B-cell-depleted T cells, or PBMCs. Subjects who had been exposed to COVID-19, were actively infected with it, or had recovered from it provided the deeply sampled blood TCRbeta repertoires that made up the dataset. Sample metadata almost always included a de-identified subject ID, COVID-19 status, age in years and sex. The samples were drawn from the first 160 participants of the ongoing ImmuneRACE study and from 1,254 subjects provided by 6 global collaborators. The paper's findings and limits, for the study overall: The amount of clinical and demographic metadata varied by source and participant and was provided uncurated.

Another Seattle source contributed samples from volunteer blood donors who had recovered from COVID-19. The collaborating institutions used their own protocols to collect whole blood in K2EDTA tubes. For TCRbeta analysis, collaborator samples were shipped as frozen whole blood, as isolated PBMCs, or as DNA extracted from either sample type. The immunoSEQ Assay, a bias-controlled multiplex PCR, was used to amplify TCRbeta CDR3 regions from genomic DNA. The authors' pipeline ran thus. The number of nucleated cells in each sample was estimated from the amplification of reference gene primers within the assay. To quantify the absolute abundance of each unique TCRbeta CDR3 rearrangement, sequence reads were collapsed and filtered. Productive Simpson clonality was computed per sample as the square root of Simpson's diversity index over productive rearrangements. Drawn from immuneACCESS, this table holds only the in-frame rearrangements with V and J called that TCRdb kept. Clones are partly lost; checked studies trace under half to an unresolved V gene and leave the rest unexplained. The V and J calls and clone size come from that table; D and trimming were worked out from the DNA. The sample table records around 300,000 clones; roughly 90% of these occur just once. The leading ten clones occupy approximately 0.85% of the sample.

The sequence derives from a woman in her forties who had recovered from COVID-19. Sequencing used peripheral blood. Recombination linked TRBV27 to TRBJ2-2; the D gene is perhaps TRBD1, on 5 matching bases. The nucleotide sequence is TGTGCCAGCAGTCCGGTGCAGGGCGGAACCGGGGAGCTGTTTTTT. Its translation reads: CASSPVQGGTGELFF.